What follows describes a single TCR beta chain. The sample is drawn from a study of blood T cell repertoires in COVID-19. V lost 3 bases, J lost 4 bases, and 12 bases lay in between. The V gene's germline CDR1 is SQVTM and CDR2 ANQGSEA. This CDR3 comprises 14 residues. Repertoires were generated with immunoSEQ multiplex PCR, while TCRdb's copy carries only in-frame clones and drops some. The repertoire holds some 120,000 clones, with about four fifths as singletons. The receptor was isolated from a man aged 55 to 69 with acute or convalescent COVID-19. Sequencing was done on a sample of peripheral blood. V gene TRBV29-1 combines with J gene TRBJ2-2; D is undetermined. Here the CDR3 reads CSVENVVGTGELFF. CDR3 nucleotides: TGCAGCGTTGAGAATGTCGTCGGCACCGGGGAGCTGTTTTTT.